This entry lists 15 T cell receptor beta chains sequenced from one sample in a study of beta chain features in type 1 diabetes. Reverse transcribing all isolated RNA meant expressed TCRB transcripts were sequenced. Clones were read by immunoSEQ multiplex PCR, and TCRdb kept only the in-frame ones, dropping some. The repertoire consists of some 400,000 clones, with about 15% occurring once and the leading ten covering around 0.02%. The sample comprised naive CD4+ T cells from blood. These receptors all stem from a woman younger than 35 in good health.

This clone was counted a few times. The chain recombines TRBV5-1 with TRBJ2-7; no clear D. The germline gives CDR1 SGHRS, CDR2 YFSETQ. Trimming pared 0 bases from V and 2 bases from J, leaving 12 bases between. The CDR3 consists of 15 residues. The CDR3 DNA follows: TGCGCCAGCAGCTTGGCAGGTCCGAACCCCTACGAGCAGTACTTC. It yields the protein CASSLAGPNPYEQYF.

This sequence joins TRBV5-1 and TRBJ1-1; D not resolved. The CDR3 consists of 16 residues. Germline V lookup: CDR1 SGHRS, CDR2 YFSETQ. V was pared by 1 base and J by 4 bases, with 17 bases between. DNA of the CDR3: TGCGCCAGCAGCTTGTATTTCGGGCCGGGAGGCACTGAAGCTTTCTTT. This sequence encodes CASSLYFGPGGTEAFF. The whole variable domain, remainder taken from reference TRBV5-1 and TRBJ1-1, is KAGVTQTPRYLIKTRGQQVTLSCSPISGHRSVSWYQQTPGQGLQFLFEYFSETQRNKGNFPGRFSGRQFSNSRSEMNVSTLELGDSALYLCASSLYFGPGGTEAFFGQGTRLTVV.

This clone was seen only a few times. The chain is built from TRBV7-2 and TRBJ2-7; D is ambiguous. The CDR3 has 15 amino acids. Germline V gene data show CDR1 as SGHTA and CDR2 as FQGNSA. Trimming removed 1 base at V and 0 bases at J, with 10 bases between. The DNA for the CDR3 is TGTGCCAGCAGCTTAGACAGTACCGTCTCCTACGAGCAGTACTTC. Its protein product is CASSLDSTVSYEQYF.

This clone was counted only a few times. CDR3 sequence (DNA): TGTGCCAGCTCCCAACGACAGGGCAATCAGCCCCAGCATTTT. Translating it yields CASSQRQGNQPQHF. The chain uses TRBV18 and TRBJ1-5; D is possibly TRBD1 (6 bases). This CDR3 has 14 residues. V dropped 6 bases and J dropped 2 bases, with 11 bases sitting between them. Germline V gene sequence: CDR1 KGHSH, CDR2 LQKENI.

The chain links TRBV29-1 to TRBJ2-7; 11 nucleotides align to TRBD1. V lost 4 bases to trimming and J lost 0 bases; unmatched junction nucleotides: 2. Germline V gene data show CDR1 as SQVTM and CDR2 as ANQGSEA. The CDR3 is made up of 14 amino acids. CDR3 amino acids: CSVGGQGVSYEQYF. The CDR3 coding sequence is TGCAGCGTTGGGGGACAGGGGGTCTCCTACGAGCAGTACTTC.

V gene TRBV5-1 combines with J gene TRBJ2-7; 11 positions match TRBD2. The CDR3 is 15 residues long. CDR1 and CDR2 (germline): SGHRS, YFSETQ. V trimming: 0 bases; J trimming: 5 bases; junction bases outside the gene matches: 4. CDR3 nucleotides: TGCGCCAGCAGCTTGGAACTAGCGGGAGTCCACGAGCAGTACTTC. The encoded protein is CASSLELAGVHEQYF.

This sequence joins TRBV28 and TRBJ2-3; D call uncertain. Between the trimmed V and J ends, which lost 7 bases and 1 base, there was a span of 21 bases. CDR1 MDHEN and CDR2 SYDVKM come from the germline V gene. CDR3 length: 17 amino acids. The CDR3 sequence is CASIPTLTAERTDTQYF. The CDR3, as DNA: TGTGCCAGCATCCCCACACTAACTGCGGAACGCACAGATACGCAGTATTTT.

V is TRBV19 and J is TRBJ2-7; 7 positions agree with TRBD1. Trimming took 7 bases from V and 3 from J; bases not matched to a gene: 12. The CDR3 is 15 amino acids. The germline gives CDR1 LNHDA, CDR2 SQIVND (reference sequence). This CDR3 is CASTTGQRVYYEQYF. CDR3 bases: TGTGCCAGTACCACGGGACAGAGGGTTTACTACGAGCAGTACTTC.

This clone was picked up a small number of times. The rearrangement uses TRBV6-5 and TRBJ2-1, with 9 bases that match TRBD1. CDR1 MNHEY and CDR2 SVGAGI come from the germline V gene. Losses at the gene ends were 4 bases for V and 7 bases for J; bases not matched to a gene: 8. The CDR3 runs to 15 residues. The CDR3 sequence is CASSSPGQGENEQFF. CDR3 DNA sequence: TGTGCCAGCAGTTCACCGGGACAGGGAGAAAATGAGCAGTTCTTC.

This chain uses TRBV5-1 with TRBJ1-2; D is unresolved. The ends were cut back, 0 bases at V and 0 bases at J, with 12 bases in the middle. Germline V CDR1 and CDR2: SGHRS, YFSETQ. The CDR3 has 16 residues. In nucleotides, the CDR3 is TGCGCCAGCAGCTTGGCCCAGGCCGGATCTAACTATGGCTACACCTTC. Amino acids: CASSLAQAGSNYGYTF.

This sequence joins TRBV10-2 and TRBJ2-2; D is undetermined. The CDR3 spans 12 residues. V lost 10 bases and J lost 8, with 14 bases in between. Per germline, CDR1 WSHSY and CDR2 SAAADI. In nucleotides, the CDR3 is TGCGCCACCTCACCAGAATCAGGGGAGCTGTTTTTT. The encoded protein is CATSPESGELFF.

About this clone itself: The sample holds other DNA sequences that translate to the same CDR3. This sequence joins TRBV7-2 and TRBJ2-7; TRBD2 agrees at 11 bases. The trim removed 3 bases at V and 3 bases at J, leaving 1 base unmatched. Germline CDR1 and CDR2: SGHTA and FQGNSA. This CDR3 is 14 amino acids long. CDR3 protein: CASSLGLADYEQYF. DNA of the CDR3: TGTGCCAGCAGCTTGGGACTAGCGGACTACGAGCAGTACTTC.

The table lists this clone with a few counts. The V and J genes are TRBV4-2 and TRBJ2-1; 11 bases agree with TRBD2. Germline assignment: CDR1 LGHNA and CDR2 YNFKEQ. The CDR3 loop spans 15 amino acids. With V trimmed by 1 base and J by 6 bases, 2 bases remained unmatched. In DNA form, the CDR3 reads TGTGCCAGCAGCCAAGGACTAGCGGGGTTCAATGAGCAGTTCTTC. Translating it yields CASSQGLAGFNEQFF.

The chain carries TRBV9 and TRBJ2-2; TRBD2 might be the D (6 bases). Trimming took 6 bases from V and 1 from J, leaving 10 bases between them. Germline CDR1 is SGDLS and CDR2 is YYNGEE. The CDR3 contains 14 residues. The CDR3 region has the DNA TGTGCCAGCACGAAAGCGGGGAACACCGGGGAGCTGTTTTTT. This gives the protein CASTKAGNTGELFF.

The gene calls are TRBV28 and TRBJ2-5, with 10 bases identical to TRBD2. This CDR3 is built from 15 residues. The junction had 2 bases not matched to a gene; V was cut back by 3 bases and J by 1 base. Germline V lookup: CDR1 MDHEN, CDR2 SYDVKM. The CDR3 nucleotides read TGTGCCAGCAGTTTCACTAGCGGGATCCAAGAGACCCAGTACTTC. Translation gives CASSFTSGIQETQYF. The full variable domain, in which reference TRBV28 and TRBJ2-5 provide the parts outside the CDR3, is DVKVTQSSRYLVKRTGEKVFLECVQDMDHENMFWYRQDPGLGLRLIYFSYDVKMKEKGDIPEGYSVSREKKERFSLILESASTNQTSMYLCASSFTSGIQETQYFGPGTRLLVL.